Shown below are 26 T cell receptor beta chains from a single sample sequenced in a study of T cells in Graves' hyperthyroidism and ophthalmopathy (dated by TCRdb to about 2019). Receptors were amplified or captured by multiplex PCR. The reads were generated on an Illumina HiSeq 2000. Amplification of TCR beta CDR3 regions was carried out from RNA transcripts. A first-round RT-PCR of the TCR CDR3 used the HTBI primer set with the Qiagen OneStep RT-PCR kit. The public sequencing data were trimmed at Q25 with fastp and processed into clonotypes with MiXCR by TCRdb, which kept only in-frame beta chains. Identical CDR3 proteins give one entry, which carries the most common genes and DNA. For this sample the table gives 500,000 to 700,000 distinct CDR3 sequences, of which 16% were detected only once. The ten largest clonotypes hold around a sixth of the sample. Sequenced: blood. The receptors shown here come from a young woman with Graves' hyperthyroidism.

A few counts support this clonotype. The chain is built from TRBV4-2 and TRBJ2-1; 11 bases align to TRBD2. Losses at the gene ends were 0 bases for V and 4 bases for J; bases not matched to a gene: 5. The CDR3 has 17 residues. Germline assignment: CDR1 LGHNA and CDR2 YNFKEQ. In DNA, the CDR3 is TGTGCCAGCAGCCAAGAATGGGGACTAGCGGTATACAATGAGCAGTTCTTC. Its translation is CASSQEWGLAVYNEQFF.

In its sample, this clonotype was seen once. The genes are TRBV7-2 and TRBJ1-3; TRBD1 aligns across 8 bases. This CDR3 is built from 15 residues. The germline V gene has CDR1 SGHTA and CDR2 FQGNSA. The V segment lost 5 bases and the J segment 0 bases; nucleotides outside the gene matches: 3. The CDR3 bases are TGTGCCAGCAGCCCGGACAGGGTCTCTGGAAACACCATATATTTT. It translates to CASSPDRVSGNTIYF.

This clonotype was observed many times. The genes are TRBV28 and TRBJ2-1; 7 bases fit TRBD2. Germline V gene data show CDR1 as MDHEN and CDR2 as SYDVKM. There are 14 residues in the CDR3. J lost 10 bases, V lost 3 bases, and 9 bases had no gene match. CDR3 sequence (DNA): TGTGCCAGCAGTTTTGGGGCTAGGGGAGGGGAGCAGTTCTTC. Translated: CASSFGARGGEQFF. Drawing the rest from reference TRBV28 and TRBJ2-1, the complete variable domain is DVKVTQSSRYLVKRTGEKVFLECVQDMDHENMFWYRQDPGLGLRLIYFSYDVKMKEKGDIPEGYSVSREKKERFSLILESASTNQTSMYLCASSFGARGGEQFFGPGTRLTVL.

This rearrangement joins TRBV7-9 to TRBJ2-1; 8 nucleotides agree with TRBD1. Germline V gives CDR1 SEHNR, CDR2 FQNEAQ (reference sequence). CDR3 length: 18 residues. V lost 1 base to trimming and J lost 2 bases; unmatched junction nucleotides: 10. DNA of the CDR3: TGTGCCAGCAGCTTAGGGTTAGGGGACAGGCGCCCCTACAATGAGCAGTTCTTC. Translated: CASSLGLGDRRPYNEQFF.

Here the CDR3 reads CASSESWLQGLYGYTF. As DNA, the CDR3 is TGTGCCAGCAGTGAATCGTGGTTACAGGGCCTCTATGGCTACACCTTC. The V gene is TRBV25-1, the J gene TRBJ1-2; weak D call: TRBD1 (6 bases). Germline CDR1 is MGHDK and CDR2 is SYGVNS. The CDR3 runs to 16 residues. Deletions cut 1 base from V and 4 bases from J, with 16 bases between.

This clonotype has just a few counts. The rearrangement joins TRBV7-2 to TRBJ2-7; 8 positions agree with TRBD1. The V gene's germline CDR1 is SGHTA and CDR2 FQGNSA. After removal of 4 bases from V and 0 bases from J, the junction contained 2 bases not matched to a gene. The CDR3 has 14 amino acids. The CDR3 sequence: CASSYRGNSYEQYF. CDR3 nucleotide sequence: TGTGCCAGCAGCTACAGGGGGAACTCCTACGAGCAGTACTTC. The full variable domain, completed using reference TRBV7-2 and TRBJ2-7, is GAGVSQSPSNKVTEKGKDVELRCDPISGHTALYWYRQSLGQGLEFLIYFQGNSAPDKSGLPSDRFSAERTGGSVSTLTIQRTQQEDSAVYLCASSYRGNSYEQYFGPGTRLTVT.

This clonotype has a count of ten or more. The chain combines TRBV12-3 or TRBV12-4 with TRBJ1-5; maybe TRBD1 (6 bases). The ends were cut back, 6 bases at V and 2 bases at J, with 11 bases in the middle. The CDR3 has 14 amino acids. This chain's CDR3 is CASSPPGGNQPQHF. DNA for the CDR3: TGTGCCAGCAGCCCCCCAGGGGGCAATCAGCCCCAGCATTTT.

As for this clonotype: This may be a read error: a much more frequent sequence differs by one nucleotide. The chain carries TRBV30 and TRBJ1-1; 7 bases align to TRBD1. The CDR3 length is 13 residues. CDR1 GTSNPN and CDR2 SVGIG come from the germline V gene (reference sequence). The CDR3 nucleotides are TGTGCCTGGGTGTTACAGGGGAACACTGAAGTTTTCTTT. Amino acid sequence: CAWVLQGNTEVFF.

This clonotype has a count of ten or more. The J gene is TRBJ2-3, the V gene TRBV24-1; D possibly corresponds to TRBD1 (5 bases). This CDR3 spans 17 amino acids. CDR1 KGHDR and CDR2 SFDVKD come from the germline V gene. Trimming took 3 bases from V and 0 from J, leaving 15 bases between them. The CDR3 loop reads CATSDAKYQGSTDTQYF. CDR3 DNA: TGTGCCACCAGTGATGCTAAGTACCAGGGTAGCACAGATACGCAGTATTTT.

This clonotype was detected only a few times. The J gene is TRBJ1-1, the V gene TRBV10-3; possibly TRBD1 for D (6 bases). CDR1 and CDR2 (germline): ENHRY, SYGVKD. CDR3 size: 15 residues. V was trimmed by 5 bases and J by 3 bases, leaving 16 bases between them. Here the CDR3 reads CAISKLGEGDTEAFF. CDR3 sequence (DNA): TGTGCCATCAGTAAACTGGGGGAGGGGGACACTGAAGCTTTCTTT.

The chain links TRBV7-8 to TRBJ1-6; no definite D call. This CDR3 region has 18 residues. The germline V gene encodes CDR1 SGHVS and CDR2 FQNEAQ. V was clipped by 2 bases and J by 0 bases, with 14 bases between them. The CDR3 protein is CASSLMGLQSSYNSPLHF. In nucleotides, the CDR3 is TGTGCCAGCAGCTTAATGGGCTTGCAGAGCTCCTATAATTCACCCCTCCACTTT.

CDR3 sequence (DNA): TGTGCCAGCAGGGGACAGGGGGACAATGAGCAGTTCTTC. Translating it yields CASRGQGDNEQFF. The V and J genes are TRBV2 and TRBJ2-1; 11 bases are shared with TRBD1. The CDR3 is 13 residues long. CDR1 SNHLY and CDR2 FYNNEI come from the germline V gene. Trimming removed 6 bases from V and 5 bases from J; junction bases left unmatched: 0.

The J gene is TRBJ2-3, the V gene TRBV12-3 or TRBV12-4; TRBD2 matches 12 bases. The CDR3 has 17 residues. The ends lost 6 bases at V and 4 bases at J; junction bases unmatched: 11. The CDR3 DNA sequence: TGTGCCAGCAGCCCCCTCCCCAGACTAGCGGGGGCAGATACGCAGTATTTT. This gives the protein CASSPLPRLAGADTQYF.

At least ten counts were recorded for this clonotype. The chain links TRBV30 to TRBJ1-1; D call uncertain. This CDR3 has 12 amino acids. Germline V gives CDR1 GTSNPN, CDR2 SVGIG (reference sequence). With 6 bases removed from V and 2 bases from J, the gap between germline ends came to 10 bases. CDR3 nucleotide sequence: TGTGCCTGCCCTAGAGGAAACACTGAAGCTTTCTTT. It codes for CACPRGNTEAFF.

This clonotype was observed a handful of times. The rearrangement links TRBV24-1 to TRBJ2-7; 10 nucleotides line up with TRBD1. From germline, CDR1 is KGHDR and CDR2 SFDVKD. The CDR3 contains 15 residues. Trimming removed 3 bases from V and 5 bases from J; junction bases left unmatched: 6. The CDR3 sequence is CATSDGQGGMNEQYF. The DNA of the CDR3 is TGTGCCACCAGTGATGGACAGGGGGGTATGAACGAGCAGTACTTC.

Ten or more counts support this clonotype. This chain connects TRBV7-2 to TRBJ2-4, with a weak D call TRBD1 (6 bases). This CDR3 has 17 amino acids. The germline V gene encodes CDR1 SGHTA and CDR2 FQGNSA. Trimming removed 2 bases at V and 0 bases at J, with 14 bases between. DNA for the CDR3: TGTGCCAGCAGCTTATTAGAGGGACAACTAGCCAAAAACATTCAGTACTTC. Its translation is CASSLLEGQLAKNIQYF. Drawing the rest from reference TRBV7-2 and TRBJ2-4, the complete variable domain is GAGVSQSPSNKVTEKGKDVELRCDPISGHTALYWYRQSLGQGLEFLIYFQGNSAPDKSGLPSDRFSAERTGGSVSTLTIQRTQQEDSAVYLCASSLLEGQLAKNIQYFGAGTRLSVL.

The chain couples TRBV9 to TRBJ1-5, with TRBD1 as a possible D gene (5 bases). Germline V gene lookup returns CDR1 SGDLS and CDR2 YYNGEE. CDR3 length: 16 amino acids. V dropped 0 bases and J dropped 2 bases, with 12 bases sitting between them. Here the CDR3 reads CASSVDGGVGNQPQHF. Written as DNA, the CDR3 is TGTGCCAGCAGCGTAGACGGGGGAGTCGGCAATCAGCCCCAGCATTTT.

This clonotype was recorded a few times. This chain links TRBV19 with TRBJ2-1; D is undetermined. V dropped 3 bases and J dropped 2 bases, with 11 bases sitting between them. The V gene's germline CDR1 is LNHDA and CDR2 SQIVND (reference sequence). This CDR3 is 15 amino acids long. CDR3 region: CASSITTDPYNEQFF. The CDR3 bases are TGTGCCAGTAGTATCACTACGGACCCCTACAATGAGCAGTTCTTC.

The chain combines TRBV5-6 with TRBJ2-7; TRBD1 or TRBD2 may be the D gene (5 bases each). CDR1 SGHDT and CDR2 YYEEEE come from the germline V gene. V was clipped by 0 bases and J by 7 bases, with 14 bases between them. The CDR3 sequence is 14 residues long. CDR3 nucleotides: TGTGCCAGCAGCTTGGCCGGGACCCCGGAGGAGCAGTACTTC. Translating it yields CASSLAGTPEEQYF.

In nucleotides, the CDR3 is TGTGCCAGCAGTGAACCTAGACCGGGACAGAGTTCACCCCTCCACTTT. As protein: CASSEPRPGQSSPLHF. The V and J genes are TRBV2 and TRBJ1-6; 7 bases agree with TRBD1. The V gene's germline CDR1 is SNHLY and CDR2 FYNNEI. The CDR3 has 16 amino acids. The V segment lost 2 bases and the J segment 9 bases; nucleotides outside the gene matches: 10.

The sample holds many counts of this clonotype. This chain uses TRBV27 with TRBJ2-3, with 8 bases fitting TRBD2. J lost 0 bases, V lost 4 bases, and 6 bases had no gene match. This CDR3 spans 16 amino acids. The germline V gene has CDR1 MNHEY and CDR2 SMNVEV (reference sequence). Written as DNA, the CDR3 is TGTGCCAGCAGTTCCACTAGCGGTGCTAGCACAGATACGCAGTATTTT. This encodes CASSSTSGASTDTQYF.

This clonotype occurred many times. V usage is TRBV19 and J usage is TRBJ2-7; D possibly uses TRBD1 or TRBD2 (7 bases each). The CDR3 runs 15 residues. Looked up from germline, CDR1 is LNHDA and CDR2 is SQIVND (reference sequence). V lost 1 base, J lost 2 bases, and 12 bases lay in between. This CDR3 reads CASSIVQGGAYEQYF. The CDR3 DNA follows: TGTGCCAGTAGTATAGTGCAGGGGGGGGCCTACGAGCAGTACTTC.

This clonotype was seen ten or more times. The V gene is TRBV6-1, the J gene TRBJ1-1, with TRBD1 matching over 9 bases. Per germline, CDR1 MNHNS and CDR2 SASEGT. This CDR3 has 14 amino acids. Trimming cost V 5 bases and J 3 bases; bases outside gene matches: 4. The CDR3 region has the DNA TGTGCCAGCAGTTACAGGGGGCCGGACACTGAAGCTTTCTTT. It is translated as CASSYRGPDTEAFF.

Ten or more counts support this clonotype. The genes are TRBV2 and TRBJ2-1; D gene ambiguous. The CDR3 has 15 residues. V was trimmed by 2 bases and J by 0 bases, leaving 8 bases between them. Germline V gene sequence: CDR1 SNHLY, CDR2 FYNNEI. Here the CDR3 reads CASSELGFSYNEQFF. CDR3 DNA sequence: TGTGCCAGCAGTGAATTGGGGTTCTCCTACAATGAGCAGTTCTTC.

The chain employs TRBV5-1 and TRBJ2-1; D perhaps matches TRBD1 (6 bases). In germline, CDR1 is SGHRS, CDR2 YFSETQ. V shed 5 bases and J shed 1 base, with 16 bases lying between them. This CDR3 spans 16 amino acids. CDR3 sequence reads: CASSYIPGHSYNEQFF. CDR3 in DNA: TGCGCCAGCAGTTATATACCGGGACATTCCTACAATGAGCAGTTCTTC. The whole variable domain, filled in from reference TRBV5-1 and TRBJ2-1, reads KAGVTQTPRYLIKTRGQQVTLSCSPISGHRSVSWYQQTPGQGLQFLFEYFSETQRNKGNFPGRFSGRQFSNSRSEMNVSTLELGDSALYLCASSYIPGHSYNEQFFGPGTRLTVL.

This clonotype was recorded at least ten times. The chain combines TRBV11-2 with TRBJ2-1, with 7 bases that match TRBD2. With 5 bases clipped from V and 0 bases from J, the junction kept 13 bases outside the gene matches. Germline assignment: CDR1 SGHAT and CDR2 FQNNGV. The CDR3 has 18 residues. CDR3 residues: CASSHRGVAGSSYNEQFF. In nucleotides, the CDR3 is TGTGCCAGCAGCCACCGAGGGGTAGCGGGTAGCTCCTACAATGAGCAGTTCTTC.